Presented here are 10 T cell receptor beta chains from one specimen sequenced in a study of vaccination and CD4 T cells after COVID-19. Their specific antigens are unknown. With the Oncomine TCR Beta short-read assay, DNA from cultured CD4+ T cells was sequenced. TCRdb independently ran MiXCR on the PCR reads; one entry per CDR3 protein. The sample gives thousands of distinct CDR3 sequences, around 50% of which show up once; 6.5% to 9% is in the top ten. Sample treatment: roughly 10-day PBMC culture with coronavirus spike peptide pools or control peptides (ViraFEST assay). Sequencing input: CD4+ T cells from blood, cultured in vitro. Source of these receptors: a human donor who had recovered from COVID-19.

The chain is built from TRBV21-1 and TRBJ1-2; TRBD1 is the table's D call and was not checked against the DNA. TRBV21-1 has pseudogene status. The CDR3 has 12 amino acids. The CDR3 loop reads CASNQDSCGYTF. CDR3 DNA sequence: TGTGCCAGCAACCAGGACAGCTGTGGCTACACCTTC.

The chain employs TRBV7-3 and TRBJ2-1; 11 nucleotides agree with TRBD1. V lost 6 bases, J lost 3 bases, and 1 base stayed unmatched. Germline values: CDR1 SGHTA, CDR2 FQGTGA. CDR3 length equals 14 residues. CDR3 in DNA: TGTGCCAGCAGGGGACAGGGGGACTACAATGAGCAGTTCTTC. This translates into CASRGQGDYNEQFF.

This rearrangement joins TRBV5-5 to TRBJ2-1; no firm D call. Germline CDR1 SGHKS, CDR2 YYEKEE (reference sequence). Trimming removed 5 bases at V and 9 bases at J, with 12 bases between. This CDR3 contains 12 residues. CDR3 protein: CASSLPFREQFF. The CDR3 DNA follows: TGTGCCAGCAGTTTGCCCTTTCGTGAGCAGTTCTTC.

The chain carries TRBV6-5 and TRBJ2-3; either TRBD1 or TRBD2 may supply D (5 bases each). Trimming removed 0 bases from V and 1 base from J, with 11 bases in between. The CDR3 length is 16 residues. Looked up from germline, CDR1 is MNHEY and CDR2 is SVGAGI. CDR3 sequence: CASSYSRRGGTDTQYF. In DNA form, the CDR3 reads TGTGCCAGCAGTTACTCCCGACGAGGGGGCACAGATACGCAGTATTTT.

The CDR3 sequence: CASSQSGNPQETQYF. The CDR3 DNA reads as TGTGCCAGCAGTCAAAGCGGGAACCCCCAAGAGACCCAGTACTTC. The chain links TRBV2 to TRBJ2-5; TRBD2 agrees at 7 bases. J was trimmed by 1 base and V by 5 bases; bases with no gene match: 7. The CDR3 contains 15 residues. CDR1 is SNHLY and CDR2 is FYNNEI in the germline V gene.

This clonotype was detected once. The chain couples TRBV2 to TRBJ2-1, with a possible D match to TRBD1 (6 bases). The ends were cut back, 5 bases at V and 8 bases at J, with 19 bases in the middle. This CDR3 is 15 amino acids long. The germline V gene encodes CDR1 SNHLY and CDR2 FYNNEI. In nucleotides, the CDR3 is TGTGCCAGCAGTTCACCCGGCAGGGGATCGGATGAGCAGTTCTTC. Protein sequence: CASSSPGRGSDEQFF.

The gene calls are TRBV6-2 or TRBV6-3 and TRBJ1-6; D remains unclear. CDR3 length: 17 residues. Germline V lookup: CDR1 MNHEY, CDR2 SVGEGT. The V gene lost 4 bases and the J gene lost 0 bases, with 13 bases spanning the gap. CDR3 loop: CASSSIVKSSYNSPLHF. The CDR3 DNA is TGTGCCAGCAGTTCTATCGTGAAGAGCTCCTATAATTCACCCCTCCACTTT.

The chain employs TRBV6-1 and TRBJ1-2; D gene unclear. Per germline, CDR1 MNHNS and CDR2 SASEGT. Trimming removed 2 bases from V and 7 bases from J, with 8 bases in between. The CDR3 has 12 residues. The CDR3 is CASSELVPGYTF. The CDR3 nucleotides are TGTGCCAGCAGTGAATTAGTGCCTGGCTACACCTTC.

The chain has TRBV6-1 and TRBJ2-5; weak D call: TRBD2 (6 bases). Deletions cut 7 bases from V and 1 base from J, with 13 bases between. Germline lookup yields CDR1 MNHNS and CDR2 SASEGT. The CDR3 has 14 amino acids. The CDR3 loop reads CASNQVGGQETQYF. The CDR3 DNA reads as TGTGCCAGCAATCAGGTGGGGGGCCAAGAGACCCAGTACTTC.

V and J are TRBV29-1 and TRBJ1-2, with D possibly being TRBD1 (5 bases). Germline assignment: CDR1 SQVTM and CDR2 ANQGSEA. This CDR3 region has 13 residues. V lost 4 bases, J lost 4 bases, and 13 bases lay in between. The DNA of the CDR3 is TGCAGCGTTGGGACCGTCCAGGGCTATGGCTACACCTTC. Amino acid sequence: CSVGTVQGYGYTF.